This TCR beta chain derives from a study of blood T cell repertoires in COVID-19. In the study overall: PBMCs, B-cell-depleted T cells, or T cells were the source of the cDNA or gDNA that made up the material.

The CDR3 extends over 14 amino acids. J was trimmed by 10 bases and V by 2 bases; bases with no gene match: 7. Looked up from germline, CDR1 is SEHNR and CDR2 is FQNEAQ (reference sequence). This clone was recorded only once. Assay: immunoSEQ multiplex PCR; the TCRdb copy retains only in-frame clones and omits some. The sample shows 250,000 to 400,000 clones, 75% to 90% of them seen only once. The clonotype was recovered from a woman in her 30s with COVID-19, enrolled during active disease. The chain employs TRBV7-9 and TRBJ1-2; 10 bases align to TRBD1. The sample comprised peripheral blood. The CDR3 loop is CASSLSGQGIVYTF. DNA for the CDR3: TGTGCCAGCAGCTTATCGGGACAGGGGATCGTCTACACCTTC.